These 22 T cell receptor beta chains share one sample of origin, sequenced in a study of CD8 T cells in ankylosing spondylitis. TCRdb ran MiXCR on the 5' RACE reads and lists one entry per CDR3 protein. The data hold 35,000 or so distinct CDR3 sequences, with approximately 6% observed a single time. The sequencing sample was made of blood, either unsorted or a sorted T cell fraction (not recorded which). These receptors originate from a male donor with ankylosing spondylitis or in good health (not recorded which).

This clonotype was seen at least ten times. The rearrangement links TRBV5-5 to TRBJ1-1; D perhaps matches TRBD1 (5 bases). The CDR3 is 14 residues long. Trimming pared 2 bases from V and 8 bases from J, leaving 16 bases between. The germline V gene has CDR1 SGHKS and CDR2 YYEKEE (reference sequence). The CDR3 region has the DNA TGTGCCAGCAGCTTCCGGTCAGGGACTGCAGAAGCTTTCTTT. As protein: CASSFRSGTAEAFF.

This clonotype was seen repeatedly, ten times or more. The V call is TRBV3-1, the J call TRBJ2-1, with 8 positions matching TRBD2. The length of the CDR3 is 19 residues. The V gene end was trimmed by 1 base and the J gene end by 8 bases; junction bases not matched to a gene: 19. From germline, CDR1 is LGHDT and CDR2 YNNKEL (reference sequence). CDR3 DNA: TGTGCCAGCAGCCAAGCCCGACTAGCGAGACGGGGCATGCTATATGAGCAGTTCTTC. It codes for CASSQARLARRGMLYEQFF.

This clonotype was seen many times. V and J are TRBV2 and TRBJ2-6; possible D gene TRBD1, 5 bases. The CDR3 is 16 amino acids. The V end was cut by 5 bases, the J end by 0 bases, with 11 bases between. CDR1 is SNHLY, CDR2 FYNNEI, per germline. CDR3 nucleotides: TGTGCCAGCAGTCAGGGATTCCTCTCTGGGGCCAACGTCCTGACTTTC. It encodes CASSQGFLSGANVLTF.

This clonotype was observed many times. CDR3 nucleotide sequence: TGTGCCAGCAGTCTCAGGGCAGGTGAGCAGTACTTC. Its protein product is CASSLRAGEQYF. The V and J genes are TRBV11-2 and TRBJ2-7, with D perhaps TRBD1 (5 bases). CDR1 and CDR2 from the germline V gene are SGHAT and FQNNGV. The CDR3 sequence is 12 residues long. The V gene lost 6 bases and the J gene lost 7 bases, with 13 bases spanning the gap.

This clonotype came up many times. The chain carries TRBV7-9 and TRBJ1-1; D ambiguous. Germline V gene data show CDR1 as SEHNR and CDR2 as FQNEAQ (reference sequence). V was pared by 4 bases and J by 10 bases, with 13 bases between. The CDR3 length is 12 residues. The CDR3 loop reads CASSSTHMGAFF. CDR3 sequence (DNA): TGTGCCAGCAGCTCGACTCACATGGGAGCTTTCTTT.

DNA for the CDR3: TGCAGCGTCCATGGTCTGGGGCAAACTGAAGCTTTCTTT. It is translated as CSVHGLGQTEAFF. The chain carries TRBV29-1 and TRBJ1-1, with D possibly matching TRBD1 (5 bases). Germline loops: CDR1 SQVTM, CDR2 ANQGSEA. The CDR3 length is 13 residues. V was trimmed by 6 bases and J by 5 bases, leaving 16 bases between them.

This clonotype came up many times. The V and J genes are TRBV9 and TRBJ2-2, with D uncertain. Germline-derived CDR1 and CDR2 are SGDLS and YYNGEE. There are 17 residues in the CDR3. The V end lost 0 bases, the J end lost 0 bases, and 12 bases lay between the germline ends. CDR3 sequence reads: CASSVGRASANTGELFF. In nucleotides, the CDR3 is TGTGCCAGCAGCGTAGGTCGGGCGTCCGCGAACACCGGGGAGCTGTTTTTT.

In its sample, this clonotype was seen many times. The chain links TRBV24-1 to TRBJ2-3; 9 bases fit TRBD1. Trimming cost V 7 bases and J 3 bases; bases outside gene matches: 7. This CDR3 has 15 residues. Germline loops: CDR1 KGHDR, CDR2 SFDVKD. The CDR3 region is CATSPGQGRTDTQYF. The CDR3 nucleotides are TGTGCCACCAGCCCGGGACAGGGTCGGACAGATACGCAGTATTTT.

At least ten counts were recorded for this clonotype. CDR3 nucleotide sequence: TGTGCCAGCAGCTTAGATCCCGGACGGACCTACGAGCAGTACTTC. It yields the protein CASSLDPGRTYEQYF. The chain couples TRBV13 to TRBJ2-7, with no clear D. The V end lost 1 base, the J end lost 2 bases, and 12 bases lay between the germline ends. CDR3 length: 15 amino acids. CDR1 and CDR2 (germline): PRHDT, FYEKMQ (reference sequence).

This clonotype was seen ten or more times. The chain uses TRBV6-1 and TRBJ1-3; TRBD1 is a possible D gene (5 bases). Trimming pared 4 bases from V and 2 bases from J, leaving 12 bases between. The CDR3 loop spans 15 amino acids. Germline CDR1 and CDR2: MNHNS and SASEGT. The CDR3, as DNA: TGTGCCAGCAGTGCCACGTGGGGGACTGGAAACACCATATATTTT. Translation: CASSATWGTGNTIYF.

This clonotype was found many times. The chain recombines TRBV4-1 with TRBJ2-7, with TRBD1 matching 8 bases. Germline lookup yields CDR1 MGHRA and CDR2 YSYEKL. The CDR3 runs to 14 residues. The V and J ends lost 1 base and 2 bases, in that order; junction bases with no gene match: 1. The CDR3 coding sequence is TGCGCCAGCAGCCAAGGACAGGGGACCTACGAGCAGTACTTC. Amino acid sequence: CASSQGQGTYEQYF.

This clonotype showed up many times. This chain connects TRBV10-3 to TRBJ2-1, with 12 bases identical to TRBD2. CDR1 ENHRY and CDR2 SYGVKD come from the germline V gene. Trimming took 4 bases from V and 0 from J; bases not matched to a gene: 7. The CDR3 is 18 residues long. CDR3 residues: CAISGTSGRPSSYNEQFF. CDR3 coding DNA: TGTGCCATCAGTGGAACTAGCGGGAGGCCCAGCTCCTACAATGAGCAGTTCTTC.

There are many counts of this clonotype. The chain employs TRBV9 and TRBJ1-1; 7 bases are a match to TRBD1. With 3 bases clipped from V and 1 base from J, the junction kept 6 bases outside the gene matches. The CDR3 spans 15 residues. In germline, CDR1 is SGDLS, CDR2 YYNGEE. CDR3 nucleotide sequence: TGTGCCAGCAGCGCGACAGGGTTGAGGAACACTGAAGCTTTCTTT. Its protein is CASSATGLRNTEAFF. Full variable domain (missing parts from reference TRBV9 and TRBJ1-1): DSGVTQTPKHLITATGQRVTLRCSPRSGDLSVYWYQQSLDQGLQFLIQYYNGEERAKGNILERFSAQQFPDLHSELNLSSLELGDSALYFCASSATGLRNTEAFFGQGTRLTVV.

This clonotype was seen ten or more times. The rearrangement uses TRBV19 and TRBJ2-5; 9 bases are a match to TRBD2. Losses at the gene ends were 3 bases for V and 5 bases for J; bases not matched to a gene: 7. There are 15 residues in the CDR3. Germline CDR1 reads LNHDA; CDR2 reads SQIVND (reference sequence). The CDR3 region is CASSIASAGGETQYF. As DNA, the CDR3 is TGTGCCAGTAGTATCGCCTCGGCGGGGGGGGAGACCCAGTACTTC.

The sample holds many counts of this clonotype. The rearrangement uses TRBV10-3 and TRBJ2-7; 8 bases fit TRBD2. Losses at the gene ends were 11 bases for V and 1 base for J; bases not matched to a gene: 10. This CDR3 is built from 14 residues. From germline, CDR1 is ENHRY and CDR2 SYGVKD. The CDR3 DNA sequence: TGTGCCGTCGGGACTAGGCCGAAATCCTACGAGCAGTACTTC. Protein product: CAVGTRPKSYEQYF.

This clonotype occurred many times. The chain carries TRBV27 and TRBJ1-1, with a weak D call TRBD1 (5 bases). This CDR3 contains 17 residues. Trimming removed 7 bases from V and 0 bases from J, with 21 bases in between. Germline V gene sequence: CDR1 MNHEY, CDR2 SMNVEV (reference sequence). This chain's CDR3 is CASTRRGEGPMNTEAFF. CDR3 bases: TGTGCCAGCACCCGGCGGGGGGAAGGCCCCATGAACACTGAAGCTTTCTTT.

In this sample, this clonotype turned up many times. The chain employs TRBV3-1 and TRBJ1-1; TRBD1 is a possible D gene (5 bases). Per the germline V gene, CDR1 is LGHDT and CDR2 is YNNKEL (reference sequence). The length of the CDR3 is 11 residues. With 3 bases removed from V and 12 bases from J, the gap between germline ends came to 11 bases. The CDR3 loop is CASSQFRETFF. CDR3 DNA sequence: TGTGCCAGCAGCCAGTTCAGGGAGACTTTCTTT.

Ten or more counts support this clonotype. For the CDR3, the DNA is TGCAGTGCCAAGGGACAGGGGAGGCTTCTGTACACTGAAGCTTTCTTT. This sequence encodes CSAKGQGRLLYTEAFF. This chain links TRBV20-1 with TRBJ1-1, with 10 bases that match TRBD1. Germline V gene lookup returns CDR1 DFQATT and CDR2 SNEGSKA (reference sequence). The CDR3 totals 16 residues. J was trimmed by 3 bases and V by 6 bases; bases with no gene match: 13.

CDR3 amino acids: CASSFTGVSTGELFF. CDR3 DNA: TGCGCCAGCAGCTTTACAGGGGTCAGCACCGGGGAGCTGTTTTTT. The J gene is TRBJ2-2, the V gene TRBV5-1, with 7 bases identical to TRBD1. This CDR3 is built from 15 residues. Germline lookup yields CDR1 SGHRS and CDR2 YFSETQ. V shed 2 bases and J 4 bases; nucleotides not matched to a gene: 5.

On this clonotype: This may stem from a read error, because a much larger clone lies one nucleotide away. The chain combines TRBV10-3 with TRBJ2-3; TRBD1 might be the D (6 bases). The V gene's germline CDR1 is ENHRY and CDR2 SYGVKD. The CDR3 is 14 residues long. Trimming stripped 10 bases from V and 3 bases from J, with 17 bases between. CDR3 bases: TGTGCCACCAACCAAGAAGGGGGAACAGATACGCAGTATTTT. This sequence encodes CATNQEGGTDTQYF.

The sample holds many counts of this clonotype. The genes are TRBV14 and TRBJ2-1, with TRBD1 as a possible D gene (7 bases). V was clipped by 4 bases and J by 9 bases, with 10 bases between them. The CDR3 has 12 amino acids. The germline gives CDR1 SGHDN, CDR2 FVKESK. The DNA for the CDR3 is TGTGCCAGCAGCCTCCAGGGGGGTGAGCAGTTCTTC. It codes for CASSLQGGEQFF.

This clonotype was seen ten or more times. The chain carries TRBV18 and TRBJ2-1; D is perhaps TRBD1 (5 bases). Germline values: CDR1 KGHSH, CDR2 LQKENI. The CDR3 has 14 residues. Trimming shortened V by 2 bases and J by 3 bases, and 8 bases separated the two germline ends. In DNA form, the CDR3 reads TGTGCCAGCTCACCAAGGCAGGGCTACAATGAGCAGTTCTTC. Residues: CASSPRQGYNEQFF.